The source of this TCR beta chain is a study of T cell responses to AZD1222 COVID-19 vaccine. To note about this clone: Its target is not known.

Study-wide points: Vaccination with two AZD1222 doses was followed by a rise in Spike-specific TCR breadth and depth. At baseline, just a handful of AZD1222 recipients tested seropositive. The CD4 TCRs associated with vaccination extended across spike and predominated at 160-218 and 743-854.

Sequencing used immunoSEQ multiplex PCR; TCRdb keeps in-frame clones, though not all of them. The profile shows some 120,000 clones, 90% to 95% of them singletons. The CDR3 spans 14 residues. The clonotype comes from an adult in good health. Sequencing used peripheral blood, obtained on day 0 of AZD1222 vaccination. V usage is TRBV12-2 and J usage is TRBJ2-2; the tabulated D call, TRBD2, remains unverified against the DNA. TRBV12-2 is termed a pseudogene. The CDR3 region is CASRLARGTGELFF. The CDR3 nucleotides read TGTGCAAGTCGCTTAGCGCGGGGCACCGGGGAGCTGTTTTTT.